This is a list of T cell receptor beta chains from one sample in a study of T cell changes during pregnancy in multiple sclerosis. Libraries were prepared by immunoSEQ multiplex PCR; TCRdb keeps only in-frame clonotypes and omits some of them. The sample consists of about 84,000 clones, approximately 95% of them appearing once. The source material was peripheral blood, sampled in the second trimester of pregnancy. The receptors here all came from a female donor in good health, enrolled as a control in a pregnancy study. CDR3s include the opening cysteine and the closing phenylalanine or tryptophan. D genes are given only for firm matches. A row's size may be missing; if present it is once, few, many or a size class.

D | J | size | V | DNA | CDR3
TRBD2 | TRBJ2-1 | NA | TRBV25-1 | TGTGCCAGCAGTGTGACTAGCGGGAGGGGGCCGGTCAATGAGCAGTTCTTC | CASSVTSGRGPVNEQFF
TRBD2 | TRBJ2-3 | NA | TRBV5-4 | TGTGCCAGCAGCTTGATGCTAGCGGGGGCCTCAACAGATACGCAGTATTTT | CASSLMLAGASTDTQYF
TRBD2 | TRBJ2-3 | NA | TRBV5-1 | TGCGCCAGCAGCTTGGAAGGGACTAGGCAGGATACGCAGTATTTT | CASSLEGTRQDTQYF
NA | TRBJ1-1 | NA | TRBV28 | TGTGCCAGCACCCCCCAGATGAACACTGAAGCTTTCTTT | CASTPQMNTEAFF
NA | TRBJ2-7 | NA | TRBV5-1 | TGCGCCAGCAGCTTGGGTGTCTGGGAGAACGGCTACGAGCAGTACTTC | CASSLGVWENGYEQYF
NA | TRBJ1-1 | NA | TRBV7-9 | TGTGCCAGCAGCTTCCCCGGGATCACTGAAGCTTTCTTT | CASSFPGITEAFF
TRBD2 | TRBJ2-5 | NA | TRBV5-1 | TGCGCCAGCAGCTTGTCTAGCGGGGCCCAAGAGACCCAGTACTTC | CASSLSSGAQETQYF
TRBD2 | TRBJ2-7 | NA | TRBV10-3 | TGTGCCATCAGTGATGGTAGCGGGAGAGCCGAGCAGTACTTC | CAISDGSGRAEQYF
NA | TRBJ2-7 | NA | TRBV5-1 | TGCGCCAGCAGCTTTGTCTCCGCCGGGGACGAGCAGTACTTC | CASSFVSAGDEQYF
NA | TRBJ2-1 | many | TRBV27 | TGTGCCAGCAGTTTAGTGTCTCCCTACAATGAGCAGTTCTTC | CASSLVSPYNEQFF
NA | TRBJ2-7 | NA | TRBV27 | TGTGCCAGCACTCCCGGGGACTACGAGCAGTACTTC | CASTPGDYEQYF
NA | TRBJ2-7 | NA | TRBV7-2 | TGTGCCAGCAGCTCCTCCCGCGAGCAGTACTTC | CASSSSREQYF
NA | TRBJ1-2 | many | TRBV5-4 | TGTGCCAGCAGCTCCCTCGGCGGAGACGCCTATGGCTACACCTTC | CASSSLGGDAYGYTF
TRBD2 | TRBJ2-7 | NA | TRBV5-1 | TGCGCCAGCAGCCGCGGAGCGGGAGCTGGGGAGCAGTACTTC | CASSRGAGAGEQYF
NA | TRBJ1-1 | NA | TRBV5-1 | TGCGCCAGCAGCTTGGCAGGTTCACAGGAGGGTGAAGCTTTCTTT | CASSLAGSQEGEAFF
TRBD2 | TRBJ2-7 | NA | TRBV4-1 | TGCGCCAGCAGCCAAGCGCCTAGCGGGAGCTCCTACGAGCAGTACTTC | CASSQAPSGSSYEQYF
NA | TRBJ2-3 | NA | TRBV4-1 | TGCGCCAGCAGCCAAGTTGCAGGGTCAAATTCGGATACGCAGTATTTT | CASSQVAGSNSDTQYF
TRBD1 | TRBJ1-4 | NA | TRBV10-3 | TGTGCCATCAGAGCCCAGATAAGGGGAACAGGGGAAATTTTGACAGCAACTAATGAAAAACTGTTTTTT | CAIRAQIRGTGEILTATNEKLFF
TRBD2 | TRBJ2-7 | NA | TRBV7-6 | TGTGCCAGCAGCTCCTCAGCGGGGTCCCATGAGCAGTACTTC | CASSSSAGSHEQYF
NA | TRBJ2-3 | NA | TRBV6-1 | TGTGCCAGCACGCCGGGGGGCCACACAGATACGCAGTATTTT | CASTPGGHTDTQYF
NA | TRBJ2-3 | NA | TRBV29-1 | TGCAGCGTTGAACTTGGGGGCAGATATTTT | CSVELGGRYF
TRBD1 | TRBJ1-5 | NA | TRBV28 | TGTGCCAGCAGTTTCCCAGTCCCACGACAGGGCCATCAGCCCCAGCATTTT | CASSFPVPRQGHQPQHF
TRBD2 | TRBJ2-2 | NA | TRBV4-2 | TGTGCCAGCAGCCAAGCTAGCGGGAGGGGTACGAACACCGGGGAGCTGTTTTTT | CASSQASGRGTNTGELFF
TRBD2 | TRBJ2-7 | NA | TRBV5-1 | TGCGCCAGCAGCTTGGTACTAGCGGGCTACGAGCAGTACTTC | CASSLVLAGYEQYF
TRBD2 | TRBJ2-7 | NA | TRBV6-5 | TGTGCCAGCAGTTACGGGTCTAGCGGGATCGGCGAGCAGTACTTC | CASSYGSSGIGEQYF
NA | TRBJ2-7 | NA | TRBV11-2 | TGTGCCAGCAGCTTAACAGTAACCTACGAGCAGTACTTC | CASSLTVTYEQYF
TRBD1 | TRBJ2-5 | NA | TRBV5-1 | TGCGCCAGCAGCTTGGGGGACAGGGAAGGAGAGACCCAGTACTTC | CASSLGDREGETQYF
TRBD2 | TRBJ2-7 | NA | TRBV7-9 | TGTGCCAGCAGCACTACCGGGACTAGCGGAACACCCTACGAGCAGTACTTC | CASSTTGTSGTPYEQYF
NA | TRBJ2-7 | NA | TRBV2 | TGTGCCAGCACCCCGCAACAGGGCTCCTGGGGGGAGCAGTACTTC | CASTPQQGSWGEQYF